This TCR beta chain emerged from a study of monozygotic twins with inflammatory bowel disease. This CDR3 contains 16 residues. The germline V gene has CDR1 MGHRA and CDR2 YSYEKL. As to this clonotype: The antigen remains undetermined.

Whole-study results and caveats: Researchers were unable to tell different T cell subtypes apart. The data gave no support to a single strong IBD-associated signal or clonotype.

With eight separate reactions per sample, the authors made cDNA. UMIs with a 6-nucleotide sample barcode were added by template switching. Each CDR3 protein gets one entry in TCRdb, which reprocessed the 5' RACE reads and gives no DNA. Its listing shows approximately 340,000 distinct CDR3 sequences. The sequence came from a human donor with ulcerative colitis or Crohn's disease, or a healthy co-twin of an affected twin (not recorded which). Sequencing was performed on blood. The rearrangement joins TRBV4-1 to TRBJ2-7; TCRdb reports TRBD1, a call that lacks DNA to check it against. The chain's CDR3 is CASSQMPGQGQDEQYF.